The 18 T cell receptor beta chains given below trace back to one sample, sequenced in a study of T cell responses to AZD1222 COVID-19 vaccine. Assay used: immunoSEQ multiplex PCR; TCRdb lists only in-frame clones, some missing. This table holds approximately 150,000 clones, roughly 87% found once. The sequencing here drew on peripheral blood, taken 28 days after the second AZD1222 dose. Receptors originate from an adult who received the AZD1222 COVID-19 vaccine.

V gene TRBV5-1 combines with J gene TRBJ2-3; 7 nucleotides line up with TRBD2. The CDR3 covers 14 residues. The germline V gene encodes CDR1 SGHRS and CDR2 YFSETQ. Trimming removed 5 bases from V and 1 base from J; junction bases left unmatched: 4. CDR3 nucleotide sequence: TGCGCCAGCAGACTTGCGGGGGGCACAGATACGCAGTATTTT. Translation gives CASRLAGGTDTQYF.

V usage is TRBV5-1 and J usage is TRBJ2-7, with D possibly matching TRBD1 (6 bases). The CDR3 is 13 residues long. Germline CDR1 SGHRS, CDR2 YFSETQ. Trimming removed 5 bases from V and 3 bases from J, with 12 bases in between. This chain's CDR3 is CASSSGVDYEQYF. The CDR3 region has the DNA TGCGCCAGCAGTTCAGGGGTCGACTACGAGCAGTACTTC.

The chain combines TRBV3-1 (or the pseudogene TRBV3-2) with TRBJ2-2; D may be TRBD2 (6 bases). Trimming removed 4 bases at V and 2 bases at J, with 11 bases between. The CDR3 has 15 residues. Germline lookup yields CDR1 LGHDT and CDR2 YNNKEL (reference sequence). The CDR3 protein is CASSRRDSNTGELFF. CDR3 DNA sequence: TGTGCCAGCAGCCGCCGGGACTCTAACACCGGGGAGCTGTTTTTT.

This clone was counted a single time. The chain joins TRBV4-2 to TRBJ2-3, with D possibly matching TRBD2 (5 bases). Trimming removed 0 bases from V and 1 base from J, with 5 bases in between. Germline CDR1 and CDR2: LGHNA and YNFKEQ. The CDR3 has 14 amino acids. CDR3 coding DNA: TGTGCCAGCAGCCAAGAAGCGGGCACAGATACGCAGTATTTT. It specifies CASSQEAGTDTQYF.

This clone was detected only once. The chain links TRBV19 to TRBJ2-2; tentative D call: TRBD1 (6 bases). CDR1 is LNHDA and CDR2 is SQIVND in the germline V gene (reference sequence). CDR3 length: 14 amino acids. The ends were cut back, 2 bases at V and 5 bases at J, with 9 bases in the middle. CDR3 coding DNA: TGTGCCAGTAGTATACGACAGGAGACCGGGGAGCTGTTTTTT. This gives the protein CASSIRQETGELFF.

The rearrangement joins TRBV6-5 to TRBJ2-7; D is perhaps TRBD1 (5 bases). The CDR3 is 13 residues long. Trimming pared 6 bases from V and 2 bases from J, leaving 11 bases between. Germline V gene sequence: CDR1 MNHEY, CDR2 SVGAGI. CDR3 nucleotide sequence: TGTGCCAGCAGACCCAAGACAGCCTACGAGCAGTACTTC. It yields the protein CASRPKTAYEQYF.

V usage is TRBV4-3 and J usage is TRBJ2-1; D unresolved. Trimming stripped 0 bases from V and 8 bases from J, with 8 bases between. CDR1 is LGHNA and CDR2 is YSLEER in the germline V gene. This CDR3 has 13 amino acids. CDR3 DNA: TGCGCCAGCAGCCAAGAGAGGTACTATGAGCAGTTCTTC. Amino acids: CASSQERYYEQFF.

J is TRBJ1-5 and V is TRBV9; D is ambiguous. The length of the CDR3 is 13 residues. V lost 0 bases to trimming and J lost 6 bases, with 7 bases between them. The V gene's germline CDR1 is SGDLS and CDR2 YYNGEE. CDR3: CASSVAERQPQHF. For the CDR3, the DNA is TGTGCCAGCAGCGTAGCCGAGCGTCAGCCCCAGCATTTT.

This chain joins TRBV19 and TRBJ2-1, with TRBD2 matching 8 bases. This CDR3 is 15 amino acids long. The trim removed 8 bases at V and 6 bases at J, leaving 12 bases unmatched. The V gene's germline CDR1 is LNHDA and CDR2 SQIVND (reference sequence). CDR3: CASSAGGLGGNEQFF. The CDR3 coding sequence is TGTGCCAGTTCCGCGGGGGGACTAGGGGGCAATGAGCAGTTCTTC.

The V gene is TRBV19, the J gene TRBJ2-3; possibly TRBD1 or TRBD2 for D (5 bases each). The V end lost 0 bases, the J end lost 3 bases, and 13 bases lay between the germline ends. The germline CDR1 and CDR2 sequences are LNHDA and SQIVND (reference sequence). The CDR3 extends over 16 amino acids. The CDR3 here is CASSIDLWGSTDTQYF. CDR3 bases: TGTGCCAGTAGTATAGATCTCTGGGGGAGTACAGATACGCAGTATTTT.

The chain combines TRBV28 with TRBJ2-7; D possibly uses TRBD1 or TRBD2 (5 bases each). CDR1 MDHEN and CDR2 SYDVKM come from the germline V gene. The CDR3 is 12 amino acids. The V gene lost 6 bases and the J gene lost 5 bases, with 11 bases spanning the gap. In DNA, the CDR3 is TGTGCCAGCAGCATCGAGGGGCACGAGCAGTACTTC. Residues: CASSIEGHEQYF.

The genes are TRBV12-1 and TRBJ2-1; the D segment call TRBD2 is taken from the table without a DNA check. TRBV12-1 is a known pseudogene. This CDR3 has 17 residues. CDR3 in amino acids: CASSFELAGAGYNEQFF. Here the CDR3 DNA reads TGTGCCAGCAGCTTTGAACTAGCGGGAGCGGGGTACAATGAGCAGTTCTTC.

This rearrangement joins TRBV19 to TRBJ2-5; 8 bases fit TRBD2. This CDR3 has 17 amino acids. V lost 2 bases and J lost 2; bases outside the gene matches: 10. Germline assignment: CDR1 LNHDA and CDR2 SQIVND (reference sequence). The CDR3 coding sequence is TGTGCCAGTAGTATAAGGAGCGGGAGTAGGATTCAAGAGACCCAGTACTTC. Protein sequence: CASSIRSGSRIQETQYF.

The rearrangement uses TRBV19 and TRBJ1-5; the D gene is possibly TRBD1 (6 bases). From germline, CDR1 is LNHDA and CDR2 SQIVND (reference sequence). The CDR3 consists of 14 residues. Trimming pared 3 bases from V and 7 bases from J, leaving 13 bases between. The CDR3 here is CASSISGGLQPQHF. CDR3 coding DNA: TGTGCCAGTAGTATCTCCGGGGGGCTCCAGCCCCAGCATTTT. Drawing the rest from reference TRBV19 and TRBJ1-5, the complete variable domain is DGGITQSPKYLFRKEGQNVTLSCEQNLNHDAMYWYRQDPGQGLRLIYYSQIVNDFQKGDIAEGYSVSREKKESFPLTVTSAQKNPTAFYLCASSISGGLQPQHFGDGTRLSIL.

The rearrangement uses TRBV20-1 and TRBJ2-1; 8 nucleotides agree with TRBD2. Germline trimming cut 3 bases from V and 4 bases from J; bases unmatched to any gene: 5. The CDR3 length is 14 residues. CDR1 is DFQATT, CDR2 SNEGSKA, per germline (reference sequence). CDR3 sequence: CSASLAGLYNEQFF. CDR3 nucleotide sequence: TGCAGTGCTAGTTTAGCGGGACTTTACAATGAGCAGTTCTTC.

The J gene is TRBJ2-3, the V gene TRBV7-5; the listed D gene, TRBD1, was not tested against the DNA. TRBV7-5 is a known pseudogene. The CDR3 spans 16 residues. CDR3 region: CARSFPRLLSTDTQYF. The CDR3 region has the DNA TGTGCCAGAAGCTTCCCCAGGCTGTTAAGCACAGATACGCAGTATTTT.

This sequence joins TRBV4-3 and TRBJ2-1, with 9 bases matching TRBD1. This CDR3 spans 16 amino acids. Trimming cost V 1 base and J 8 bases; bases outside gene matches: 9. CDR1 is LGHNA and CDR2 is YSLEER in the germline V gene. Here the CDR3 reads CASSQVIRDRVDEQFF. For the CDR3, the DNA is TGCGCCAGCAGCCAAGTCATCAGGGACAGGGTCGATGAGCAGTTCTTC.

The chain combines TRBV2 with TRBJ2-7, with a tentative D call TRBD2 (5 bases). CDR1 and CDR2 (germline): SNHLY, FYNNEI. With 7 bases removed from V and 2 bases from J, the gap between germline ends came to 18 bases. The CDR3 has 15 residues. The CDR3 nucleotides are TGTGCCAGCACCCCCACGGACTCTCCAGCCTACGAGCAGTACTTC. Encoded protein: CASTPTDSPAYEQYF. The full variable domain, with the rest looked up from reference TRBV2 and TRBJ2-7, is EPEVTQTPSHQVTQMGQEVILRCVPISNHLYFYWYRQILGQKVEFLVSFYNNEISEKSEIFDDQFSVERPDGSNFTLKIRSTKLEDSAMYFCASTPTDSPAYEQYFGPGTRLTVT.